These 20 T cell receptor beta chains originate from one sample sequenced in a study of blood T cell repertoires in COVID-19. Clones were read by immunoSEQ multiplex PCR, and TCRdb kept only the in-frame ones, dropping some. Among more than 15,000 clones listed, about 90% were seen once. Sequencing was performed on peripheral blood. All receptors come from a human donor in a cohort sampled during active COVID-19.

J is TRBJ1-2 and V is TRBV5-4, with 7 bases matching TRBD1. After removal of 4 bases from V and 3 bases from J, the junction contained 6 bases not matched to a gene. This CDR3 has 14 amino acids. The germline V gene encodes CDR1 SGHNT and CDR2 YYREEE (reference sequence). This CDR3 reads CASSPDRKYYGYTF. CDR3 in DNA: TGTGCCAGCAGCCCGGACAGGAAGTACTATGGCTACACCTTC.

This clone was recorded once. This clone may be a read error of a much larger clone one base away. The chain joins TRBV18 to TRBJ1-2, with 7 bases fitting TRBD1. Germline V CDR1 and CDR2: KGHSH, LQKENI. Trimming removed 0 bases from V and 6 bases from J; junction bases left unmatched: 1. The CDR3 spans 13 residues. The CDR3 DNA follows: TGTGCCAGCTCACCACCGACAGGGAATGGCTACACCTTC. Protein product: CASSPPTGNGYTF.

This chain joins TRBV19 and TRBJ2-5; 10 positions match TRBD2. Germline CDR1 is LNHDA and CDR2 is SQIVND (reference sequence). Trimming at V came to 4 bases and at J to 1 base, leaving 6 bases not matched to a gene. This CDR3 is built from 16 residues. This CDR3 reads CASSTERGGTQETQYF. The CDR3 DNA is TGTGCCAGTAGTACCGAGCGGGGGGGTACCCAAGAGACCCAGTACTTC.

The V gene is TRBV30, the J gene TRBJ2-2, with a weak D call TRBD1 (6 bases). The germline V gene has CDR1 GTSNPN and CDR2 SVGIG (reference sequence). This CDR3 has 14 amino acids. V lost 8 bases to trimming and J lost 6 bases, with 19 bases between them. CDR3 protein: CARGQSKGAGELFF. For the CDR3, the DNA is TGTGCCCGCGGACAGAGTAAAGGGGCCGGGGAGCTGTTTTTT.

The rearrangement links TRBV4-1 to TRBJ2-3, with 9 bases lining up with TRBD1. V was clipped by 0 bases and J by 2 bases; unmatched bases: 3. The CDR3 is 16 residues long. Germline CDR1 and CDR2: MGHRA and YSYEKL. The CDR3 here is CASSQEHRGPTDTQYF. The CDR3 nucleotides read TGCGCCAGCAGCCAAGAACACAGGGGGCCCACAGATACGCAGTATTTT.

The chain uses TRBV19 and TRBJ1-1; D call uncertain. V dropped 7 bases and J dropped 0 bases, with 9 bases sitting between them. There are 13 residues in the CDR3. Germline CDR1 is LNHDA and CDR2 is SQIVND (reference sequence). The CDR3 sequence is CASTPVVNTEAFF. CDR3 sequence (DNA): TGTGCCAGTACCCCAGTCGTGAACACTGAAGCTTTCTTT.

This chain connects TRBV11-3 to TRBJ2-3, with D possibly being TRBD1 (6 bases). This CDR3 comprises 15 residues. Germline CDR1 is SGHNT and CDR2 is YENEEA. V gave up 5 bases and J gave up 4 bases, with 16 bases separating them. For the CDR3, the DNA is TGTGCCAGCAGCAACACTGGGGGCTCCGCAGATACGCAGTATTTT. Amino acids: CASSNTGGSADTQYF.

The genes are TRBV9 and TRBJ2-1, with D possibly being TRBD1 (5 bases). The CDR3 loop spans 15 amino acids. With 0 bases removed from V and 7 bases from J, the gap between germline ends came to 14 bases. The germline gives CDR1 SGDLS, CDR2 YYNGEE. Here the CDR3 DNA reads TGTGCCAGCAGCGTAGCAGAGCCAGGGCTAAATGAGCAGTTCTTC. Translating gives CASSVAEPGLNEQFF.

CDR3 DNA sequence: TGTGCCAGCAGCTTATTGGACAGGGGGCACACCGGGGAGCTGTTTTTT. Amino acids: CASSLLDRGHTGELFF. The J gene is TRBJ2-2, the V gene TRBV5-6; 11 nucleotides align to TRBD1. Trimming removed 2 bases from V and 3 bases from J; junction bases left unmatched: 3. The CDR3 loop spans 16 amino acids. Germline CDR1 SGHDT, CDR2 YYEEEE.

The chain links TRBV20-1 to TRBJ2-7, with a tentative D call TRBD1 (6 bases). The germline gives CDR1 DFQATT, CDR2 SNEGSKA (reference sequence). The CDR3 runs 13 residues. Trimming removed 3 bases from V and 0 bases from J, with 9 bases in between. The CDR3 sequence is CSASKGDSYEQYV. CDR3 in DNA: TGCAGTGCTAGTAAGGGGGACTCCTACGAGCAGTACGTC.

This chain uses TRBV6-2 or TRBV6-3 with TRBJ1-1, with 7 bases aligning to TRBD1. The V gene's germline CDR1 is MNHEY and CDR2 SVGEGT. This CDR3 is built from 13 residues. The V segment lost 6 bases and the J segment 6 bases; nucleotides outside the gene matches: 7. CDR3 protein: CASSLTGLAEAFF. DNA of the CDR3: TGTGCCAGCAGCCTGACAGGGCTCGCTGAAGCTTTCTTT.

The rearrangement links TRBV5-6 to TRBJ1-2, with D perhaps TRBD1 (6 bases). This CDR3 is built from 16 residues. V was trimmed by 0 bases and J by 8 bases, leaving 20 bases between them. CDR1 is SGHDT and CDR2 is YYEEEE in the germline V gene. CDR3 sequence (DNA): TGTGCCAGCAGCTTGGTGACTGATGAGCGGGGGGCCGGCTACACCTTC. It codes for CASSLVTDERGAGYTF.

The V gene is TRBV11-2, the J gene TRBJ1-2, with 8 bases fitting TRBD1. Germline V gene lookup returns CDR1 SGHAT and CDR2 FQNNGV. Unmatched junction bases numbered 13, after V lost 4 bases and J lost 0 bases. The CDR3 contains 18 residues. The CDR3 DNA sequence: TGTGCCAGCAGCTCGCTCCGGGACAGGTCACGCACTAACTATGGCTACACCTTC. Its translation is CASSSLRDRSRTNYGYTF. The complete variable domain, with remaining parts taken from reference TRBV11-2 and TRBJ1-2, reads EAGVAQSPRYKIIEKRQSVAFWCNPISGHATLYWYQQILGQGPKLLIQFQNNGVVDDSQLPKDRFSAERLKGVDSTLKIQPAKLEDSAVYLCASSSLRDRSRTNYGYTFGSGTRLTVV.

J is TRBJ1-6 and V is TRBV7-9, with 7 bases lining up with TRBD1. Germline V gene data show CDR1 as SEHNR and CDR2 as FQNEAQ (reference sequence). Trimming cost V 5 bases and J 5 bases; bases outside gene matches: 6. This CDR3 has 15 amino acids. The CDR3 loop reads CASSPRGTDNSPLHF. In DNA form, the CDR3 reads TGTGCCAGCAGCCCGCGAGGGACAGATAATTCACCCCTCCACTTT.

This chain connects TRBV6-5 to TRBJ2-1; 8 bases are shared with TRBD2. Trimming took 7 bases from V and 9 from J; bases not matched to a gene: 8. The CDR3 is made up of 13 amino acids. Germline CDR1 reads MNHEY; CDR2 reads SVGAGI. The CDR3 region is CASKTGGEGEQFF. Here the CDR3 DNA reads TGTGCCAGCAAAACCGGGGGGGAGGGTGAGCAGTTCTTC.

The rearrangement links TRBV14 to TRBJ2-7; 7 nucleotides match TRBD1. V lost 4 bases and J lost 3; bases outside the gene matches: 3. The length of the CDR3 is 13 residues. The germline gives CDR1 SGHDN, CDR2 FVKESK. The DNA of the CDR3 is TGTGCCAGCAGCCCTCGGGACAGCTACGAGCAGTACTTC. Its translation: CASSPRDSYEQYF.

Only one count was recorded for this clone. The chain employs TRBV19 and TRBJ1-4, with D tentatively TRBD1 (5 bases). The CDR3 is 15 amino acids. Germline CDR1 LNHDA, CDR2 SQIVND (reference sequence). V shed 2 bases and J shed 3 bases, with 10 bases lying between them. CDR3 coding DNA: TGTGCCAGTAGTATATATACAGGATCTAATGAAAAACTGTTTTTT. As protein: CASSIYTGSNEKLFF.

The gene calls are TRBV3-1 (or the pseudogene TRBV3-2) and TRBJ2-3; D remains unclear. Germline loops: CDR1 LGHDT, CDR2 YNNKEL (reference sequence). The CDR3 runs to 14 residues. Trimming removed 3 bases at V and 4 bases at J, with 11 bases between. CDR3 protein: CASSQRTVADTQYF. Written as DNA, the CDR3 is TGTGCCAGCAGCCAGCGAACGGTGGCAGATACGCAGTATTTT.

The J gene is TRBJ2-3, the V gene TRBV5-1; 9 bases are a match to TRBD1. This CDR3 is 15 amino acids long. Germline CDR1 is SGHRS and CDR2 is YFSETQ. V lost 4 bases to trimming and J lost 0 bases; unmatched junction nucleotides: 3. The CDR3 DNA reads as TGCGCCAGCAGCCCCGGGACAGGGAGCACAGATACGCAGTATTTT. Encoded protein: CASSPGTGSTDTQYF.

The CDR3 nucleotides read TGTGCCAGTAGGCGAAAGGGGACAGAAGGCTCTGGAAACACCATATATTTT. It is translated as CASRRKGTEGSGNTIYF. This chain connects TRBV19 to TRBJ1-3, with 7 bases aligning to TRBD1. Germline-derived CDR1 and CDR2 are LNHDA and SQIVND (reference sequence). The CDR3 has 17 residues. V trimming: 6 bases; J trimming: 0 bases; junction bases outside the gene matches: 11.